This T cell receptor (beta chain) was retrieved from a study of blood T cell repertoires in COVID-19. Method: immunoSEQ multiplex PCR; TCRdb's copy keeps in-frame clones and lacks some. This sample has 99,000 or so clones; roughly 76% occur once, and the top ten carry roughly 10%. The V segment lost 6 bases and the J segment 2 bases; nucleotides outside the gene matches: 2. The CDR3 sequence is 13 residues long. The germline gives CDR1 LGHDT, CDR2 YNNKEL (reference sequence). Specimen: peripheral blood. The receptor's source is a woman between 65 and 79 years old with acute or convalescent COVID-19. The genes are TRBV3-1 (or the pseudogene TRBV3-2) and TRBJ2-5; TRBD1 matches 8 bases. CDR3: CASSHRGQETQYF. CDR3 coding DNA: TGTGCCAGCAGTCACAGGGGGCAAGAGACCCAGTACTTC.